The 9 T cell receptor beta chains below all came from one sample that was sequenced in a study of blood T cells in healthy people across ages. The authors ran a second PCR of 7 to 11 cycles using a sample-barcoded 5' primer and a J-beta primer mix. TCRdb re-derived calls from the 5' RACE reads in MiXCR, one entry per CDR3 protein. Of around 2 million distinct CDR3 sequences listed, approximately 40% are singletons. Sample: blood. These receptors were collected from a human donor in good health.

This chain joins TRBV5-1 and TRBJ2-3; 9 bases fit TRBD2. J gave up 5 bases and V 4 bases, and 11 bases lay outside the gene matches. CDR3 length: 16 residues. Per the germline V gene, CDR1 is SGHRS and CDR2 is YFSETQ. This CDR3 is CASSAPVLAGEDTQYF. For the CDR3, the DNA is TGCGCCAGCAGCGCCCCGGTACTAGCGGGCGAAGATACGCAGTATTTT.

This clonotype has only a few counts. The rearrangement joins TRBV29-1 to TRBJ1-1, with 9 bases matching TRBD1. CDR1 and CDR2 (germline): SQVTM, ANQGSEA. This CDR3 is built from 13 residues. The CDR3: CGGARQGDTEAFF. For the CDR3, the DNA is TGCGGCGGCGCAAGACAGGGGGATACTGAAGCTTTCTTT.

A few counts support this clonotype. The chain couples TRBV3-1 to TRBJ1-4, with D perhaps TRBD1 (5 bases). CDR1 LGHDT and CDR2 YNNKEL come from the germline V gene (reference sequence). The CDR3 loop spans 14 amino acids. V lost 2 bases, J lost 5 bases, and 9 bases lay in between. The CDR3 is CASSQRQTNEKLFF. The CDR3 nucleotides are TGTGCCAGCAGCCAAAGACAGACGAATGAAAAACTGTTTTTT.

This clonotype has only a few counts. V usage is TRBV20-1 and J usage is TRBJ2-7; 10 nucleotides align to TRBD2. Germline loops: CDR1 DFQATT, CDR2 SNEGSKA (reference sequence). This CDR3 region has 15 residues. V shed 4 bases and J 1 base; nucleotides not matched to a gene: 7. Here the CDR3 DNA reads TGCAGTGCTACGAAACCGGGACTAGCGTCCTACGAGCAGTACTTC. This encodes CSATKPGLASYEQYF.

V is TRBV14 and J is TRBJ2-1, with unresolved D. The end of the DNA fits TRBJ2-7 better, so the J call may be wrong. Per the germline V gene, CDR1 is SGHDN and CDR2 is FVKESK. CDR3 length equals 10 residues. CDR3 DNA sequence: TGTGCCACCATCCACTACGAGCAGTACTTC. Protein sequence: CATIHYEQYF.

The chain uses TRBV6-1 and TRBJ2-7, with D perhaps matching TRBD2 (6 bases). V lost 10 bases and J 3 bases, leaving 22 bases between the germline ends. Looked up from germline, CDR1 is MNHNS and CDR2 is SASEGT. This CDR3 has 15 residues. Written as DNA, the CDR3 is TGTGCCACCGACGGGGAGGTGGGGCCGCGCTACGAGCAGTACTTC. This sequence encodes CATDGEVGPRYEQYF.

This clonotype was observed a handful of times. The V and J genes are TRBV7-2 and TRBJ2-7, with D perhaps TRBD2 (5 bases). This CDR3 is 14 amino acids long. Per the germline V gene, CDR1 is SGHTA and CDR2 is FQGNSA. V was trimmed by 6 bases and J by 2 bases, leaving 14 bases between them. CDR3 DNA sequence: TGTGCCAGCAGTTTGAGCGGAAGAACCTACGAGCAGTACTTC. As protein: CASSLSGRTYEQYF. Looking up the rest from reference TRBV7-2 and TRBJ2-7 gives the full variable domain: GAGVSQSPSNKVTEKGKDVELRCDPISGHTALYWYRQSLGQGLEFLIYFQGNSAPDKSGLPSDRFSAERTGGSVSTLTIQRTQQEDSAVYLCASSLSGRTYEQYFGPGTRLTVT.

The chain is built from TRBV4-3 and TRBJ1-2; D not certain. Per germline, CDR1 LGHNA and CDR2 YSLEER. This CDR3 region has 14 residues. Trimming stripped 0 bases from V and 8 bases from J, with 13 bases between. CDR3 protein: CASSQEDRSRGYTF. Here the CDR3 DNA reads TGCGCCAGCAGCCAAGAGGATCGCAGTAGGGGCTACACCTTC.

This clonotype was seen more than once but under ten times. The chain couples TRBV4-1 to TRBJ1-2, with 7 positions matching TRBD1. Trimming took 2 bases from V and 4 from J; bases not matched to a gene: 4. Per germline, CDR1 MGHRA and CDR2 YSYEKL. This CDR3 spans 14 amino acids. CDR3 coding DNA: TGCGCCAGCAGCCAACTTGAGGGGGCCTATGGCTACACCTTC. Protein product: CASSQLEGAYGYTF.